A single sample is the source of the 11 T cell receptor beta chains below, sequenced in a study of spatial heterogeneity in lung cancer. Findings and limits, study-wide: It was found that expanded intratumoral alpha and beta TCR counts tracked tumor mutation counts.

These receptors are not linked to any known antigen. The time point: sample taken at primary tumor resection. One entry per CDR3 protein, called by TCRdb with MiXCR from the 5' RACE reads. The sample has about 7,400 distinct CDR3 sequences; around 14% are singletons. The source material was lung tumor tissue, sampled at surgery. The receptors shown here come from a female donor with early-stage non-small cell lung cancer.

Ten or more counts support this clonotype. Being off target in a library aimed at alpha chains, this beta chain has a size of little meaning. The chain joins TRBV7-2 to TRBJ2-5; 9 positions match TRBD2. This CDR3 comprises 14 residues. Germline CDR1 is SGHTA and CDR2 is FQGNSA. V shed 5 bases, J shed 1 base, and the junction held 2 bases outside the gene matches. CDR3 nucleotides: TGTGCCAGCAGCCGACTAGCGGCCCAAGAGACCCAGTACTTC. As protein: CASSRLAAQETQYF.

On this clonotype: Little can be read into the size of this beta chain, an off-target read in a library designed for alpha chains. CDR3 in amino acids: CASSLGQGFVYGYTF. DNA for the CDR3: TGCGCCAGCAGCTTGGGACAGGGGTTTGTCTATGGCTACACCTTC. This rearrangement joins TRBV5-1 to TRBJ1-2; TRBD1 matches at 8 bases. Germline V gene sequence: CDR1 SGHRS, CDR2 YFSETQ. J lost 4 bases, V lost 0 bases, and 5 bases had no gene match. There are 15 residues in the CDR3.

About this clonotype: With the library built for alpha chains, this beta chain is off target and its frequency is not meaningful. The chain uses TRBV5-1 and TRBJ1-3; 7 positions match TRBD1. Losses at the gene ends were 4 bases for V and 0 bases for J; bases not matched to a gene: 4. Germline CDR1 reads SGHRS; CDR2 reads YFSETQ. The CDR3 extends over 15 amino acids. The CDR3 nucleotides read TGCGCCAGCAGCCTGACAGGGAACTCTGGAAACACCATATATTTT. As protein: CASSLTGNSGNTIYF.

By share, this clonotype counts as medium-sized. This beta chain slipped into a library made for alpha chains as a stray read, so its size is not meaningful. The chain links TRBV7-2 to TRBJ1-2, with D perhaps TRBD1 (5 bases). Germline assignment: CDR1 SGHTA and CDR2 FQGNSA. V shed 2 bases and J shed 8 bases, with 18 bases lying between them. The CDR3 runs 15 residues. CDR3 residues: CASSLSPSQGEGYTF. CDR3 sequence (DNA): TGTGCCAGCAGCTTATCCCCGTCCCAGGGCGAAGGCTACACCTTC.

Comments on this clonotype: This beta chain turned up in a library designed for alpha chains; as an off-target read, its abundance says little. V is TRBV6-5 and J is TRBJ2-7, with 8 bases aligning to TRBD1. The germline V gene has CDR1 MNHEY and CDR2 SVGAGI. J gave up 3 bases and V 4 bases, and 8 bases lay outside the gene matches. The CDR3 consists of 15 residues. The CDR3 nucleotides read TGTGCCAGCAGTTTAGGGGACAGGCACCTCTACGAGCAGTACTTC. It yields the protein CASSLGDRHLYEQYF.

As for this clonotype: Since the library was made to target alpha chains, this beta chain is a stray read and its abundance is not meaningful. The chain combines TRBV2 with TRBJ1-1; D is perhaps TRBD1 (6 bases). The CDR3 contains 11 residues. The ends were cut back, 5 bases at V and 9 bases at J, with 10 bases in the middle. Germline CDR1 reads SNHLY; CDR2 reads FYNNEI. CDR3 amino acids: CASSPQGKAFF. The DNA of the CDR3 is TGTGCCAGCAGTCCCCAGGGGAAAGCTTTCTTT.

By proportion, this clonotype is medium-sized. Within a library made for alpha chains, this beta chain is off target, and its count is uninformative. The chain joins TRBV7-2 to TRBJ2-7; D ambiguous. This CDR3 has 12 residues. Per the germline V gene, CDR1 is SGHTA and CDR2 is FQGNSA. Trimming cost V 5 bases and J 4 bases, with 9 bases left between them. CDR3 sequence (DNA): TGTGCCAGCAGCCACGGAAGGTACGAGCAGTACTTC. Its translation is CASSHGRYEQYF.

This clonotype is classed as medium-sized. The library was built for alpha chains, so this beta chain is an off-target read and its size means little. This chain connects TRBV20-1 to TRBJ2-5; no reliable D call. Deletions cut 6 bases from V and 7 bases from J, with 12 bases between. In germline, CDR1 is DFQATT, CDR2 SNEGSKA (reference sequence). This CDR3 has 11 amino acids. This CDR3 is CSAPARWTQYF. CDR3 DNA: TGCAGTGCCCCGGCAAGGTGGACCCAGTACTTC.

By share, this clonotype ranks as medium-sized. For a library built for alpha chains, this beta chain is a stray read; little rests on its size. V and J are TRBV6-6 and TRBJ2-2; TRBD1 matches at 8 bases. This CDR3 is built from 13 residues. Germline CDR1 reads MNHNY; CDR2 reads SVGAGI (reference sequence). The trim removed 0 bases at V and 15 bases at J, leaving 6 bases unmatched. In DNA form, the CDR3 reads TGTGCCAGCAGTTACTCGAACAGGGGGGATTTGTTTTTT. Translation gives CASSYSNRGDLFF.

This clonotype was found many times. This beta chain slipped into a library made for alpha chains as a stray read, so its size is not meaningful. CDR3: CASTLGGNSPLHF. CDR3 coding DNA: TGTGCCAGCACCTTGGGAGGGAATTCACCCCTCCACTTT. The rearrangement joins TRBV28 to TRBJ1-6; D uncertain. Per germline, CDR1 MDHEN and CDR2 SYDVKM. The CDR3 runs 13 residues. V was clipped by 7 bases and J by 7 bases, with 11 bases between them.

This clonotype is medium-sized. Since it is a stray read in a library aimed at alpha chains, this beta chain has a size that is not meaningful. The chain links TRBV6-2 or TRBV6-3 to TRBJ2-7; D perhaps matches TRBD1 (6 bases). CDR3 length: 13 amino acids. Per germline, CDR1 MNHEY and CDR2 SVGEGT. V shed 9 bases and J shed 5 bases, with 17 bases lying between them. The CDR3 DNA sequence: TGTGCCAGTACGGGACACCTCCGCCACGAGCAGTACTTC. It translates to CASTGHLRHEQYF.